A selection of T cell receptor beta chains follows, all from one sample in a study of monozygotic twins with inflammatory bowel disease. TCRdb reprocessed the 5' RACE reads, with one entry per CDR3 protein and no DNA. This table holds 150,000 to 200,000 distinct CDR3 sequences. Sequenced: blood. All receptors derive from a human donor with ulcerative colitis or Crohn's disease, or a healthy co-twin of an affected twin (not recorded which). Both conserved end residues are part of each CDR3. The order of the fields is V gene, J gene, clone size, CDR3 protein. Size is stated for part of the rows, as once, few or many counts, or as a class when the clone is expanded.

V gene: TRBV6-5; J gene: TRBJ2-7; clone size: NA; CDR3 protein: CASSYSTLADTYEQYF
V gene: TRBV27; J gene: TRBJ1-5; clone size: NA; CDR3 protein: CASSSGTGEYSNQPQHF
V gene: TRBV4-3; J gene: TRBJ2-1; clone size: NA; CDR3 protein: CASSQELAGVYNEQFF
V gene: TRBV3-1; J gene: TRBJ2-5; clone size: NA; CDR3 protein: CASSQTEFQEIQYF
V gene: TRBV27; J gene: TRBJ1-5; clone size: NA; CDR3 protein: CASSLSRTGTNQPQHF
V gene: TRBV9; J gene: TRBJ2-1; clone size: NA; CDR3 protein: CASSAQSSYNEQFF
V gene: TRBV12-3/TRBV12-4; J gene: TRBJ1-1; clone size: NA; CDR3 protein: CASSSQGGITEAFF
V gene: TRBV20-1; J gene: TRBJ2-2; clone size: NA; CDR3 protein: CSARARGQLNTGELFF
V gene: TRBV11-1; J gene: TRBJ1-5; clone size: NA; CDR3 protein: CASSLAGGQPQHF
V gene: TRBV5-1; J gene: TRBJ2-7; clone size: NA; CDR3 protein: CASSKDNRGSYEQYF
V gene: TRBV10-3; J gene: TRBJ2-7; clone size: NA; CDR3 protein: CAIRSSGGSSYEQYF
V gene: TRBV29-1; J gene: TRBJ2-1; clone size: NA; CDR3 protein: CSAARGAGGDEQFF
V gene: TRBV20-1; J gene: TRBJ2-1; clone size: NA; CDR3 protein: CSMAAGILVRNEQFF
V gene: TRBV28; J gene: TRBJ2-3; clone size: NA; CDR3 protein: CASSTPIGLAGETDTQYF
V gene: TRBV12-3/TRBV12-4; J gene: TRBJ2-4; clone size: NA; CDR3 protein: CASSSTSLNIAKNIQYF
V gene: TRBV20-1; J gene: TRBJ2-3; clone size: NA; CDR3 protein: CSARDFSGTQYF
V gene: TRBV19; J gene: TRBJ1-6; clone size: NA; CDR3 protein: CASSIGASNSPLHF
V gene: TRBV7-3; J gene: TRBJ1-4; clone size: NA; CDR3 protein: CASSFGRVDEKLFF
V gene: TRBV24-1; J gene: TRBJ2-7; clone size: NA; CDR3 protein: CATSDPRGTTSYEQYF
V gene: TRBV20-1; J gene: TRBJ2-1; clone size: NA; CDR3 protein: CSAREDYYNEQFF
V gene: TRBV24-1; J gene: TRBJ2-3; clone size: NA; CDR3 protein: CATRGASTDTQYF
V gene: TRBV7-2; J gene: TRBJ1-5; clone size: NA; CDR3 protein: CASSLVGGGNQPQHF
V gene: TRBV12-3/TRBV12-4; J gene: TRBJ1-5; clone size: NA; CDR3 protein: CASSYSNQPQHF
V gene: TRBV7-6; J gene: TRBJ2-5; clone size: NA; CDR3 protein: CASSVSGQETQYF
V gene: TRBV4-1; J gene: TRBJ2-1; clone size: NA; CDR3 protein: CASSQGSRTSGYNEQFF
V gene: TRBV10-3; J gene: TRBJ2-7; clone size: NA; CDR3 protein: CAISESGTNYEQYF
V gene: TRBV28; J gene: TRBJ1-1; clone size: NA; CDR3 protein: CASSWEGMNTEAFF
V gene: TRBV10-2; J gene: TRBJ1-5; clone size: NA; CDR3 protein: CASSEIIGGQPQHF
V gene: TRBV7-2; J gene: TRBJ2-3; clone size: NA; CDR3 protein: CASSLRGADTQYF
V gene: TRBV24-1; J gene: TRBJ2-7; clone size: NA; CDR3 protein: CATSDPTGSDYEQYF
V gene: TRBV20-1; J gene: TRBJ2-7; clone size: NA; CDR3 protein: CSASAISGQGAYEQYF
V gene: TRBV9; J gene: TRBJ2-5; clone size: NA; CDR3 protein: CASSVGTGSMKETQYF
V gene: TRBV9; J gene: TRBJ2-2; clone size: NA; CDR3 protein: CASSTTQNTGELFF
V gene: TRBV20-1; J gene: TRBJ2-7; clone size: NA; CDR3 protein: CSAIAGVYYEQYF
V gene: TRBV9; J gene: TRBJ1-1; clone size: medium-sized; CDR3 protein: CASSVGSGADTEAFF
V gene: TRBV5-1; J gene: TRBJ2-7; clone size: NA; CDR3 protein: CASRGSAGGPHAYEQYF
V gene: TRBV5-4; J gene: TRBJ2-1; clone size: NA; CDR3 protein: CASQIGGRINNEQFF
V gene: TRBV7-9; J gene: TRBJ2-4; clone size: NA; CDR3 protein: CASSLAEGVDIQYF
V gene: TRBV5-5; J gene: TRBJ2-5; clone size: NA; CDR3 protein: CASSLGTGDSFGETQYF
V gene: TRBV12-3/TRBV12-4; J gene: TRBJ2-7; clone size: NA; CDR3 protein: CASRKDRYEQYF
V gene: TRBV20-1; J gene: TRBJ2-7; clone size: NA; CDR3 protein: CSAKRGAGVYEQYF
V gene: TRBV5-1; J gene: TRBJ2-1; clone size: NA; CDR3 protein: CASSLELAGRGEQFF
V gene: TRBV11-2; J gene: TRBJ2-3; clone size: NA; CDR3 protein: CASRSSGGMKDTQYF
V gene: TRBV5-1; J gene: TRBJ2-6; clone size: NA; CDR3 protein: CASSLLPGQGKVGANVLTF
V gene: TRBV5-4; J gene: TRBJ1-2; clone size: NA; CDR3 protein: CASSLEGGGFRYGYTF
V gene: TRBV4-2; J gene: TRBJ2-2; clone size: NA; CDR3 protein: CASSRSTGELFF
V gene: TRBV28; J gene: TRBJ2-2; clone size: NA; CDR3 protein: CASSFSLAGTGELFF
V gene: TRBV28; J gene: TRBJ2-3; clone size: NA; CDR3 protein: CASSPSWIRRWADTQYF
V gene: TRBV12-3/TRBV12-4; J gene: TRBJ1-1; clone size: NA; CDR3 protein: CASSLGLRKYTEAFF
V gene: TRBV5-1; J gene: TRBJ2-7; clone size: NA; CDR3 protein: CASSLEAGSTDEQYF